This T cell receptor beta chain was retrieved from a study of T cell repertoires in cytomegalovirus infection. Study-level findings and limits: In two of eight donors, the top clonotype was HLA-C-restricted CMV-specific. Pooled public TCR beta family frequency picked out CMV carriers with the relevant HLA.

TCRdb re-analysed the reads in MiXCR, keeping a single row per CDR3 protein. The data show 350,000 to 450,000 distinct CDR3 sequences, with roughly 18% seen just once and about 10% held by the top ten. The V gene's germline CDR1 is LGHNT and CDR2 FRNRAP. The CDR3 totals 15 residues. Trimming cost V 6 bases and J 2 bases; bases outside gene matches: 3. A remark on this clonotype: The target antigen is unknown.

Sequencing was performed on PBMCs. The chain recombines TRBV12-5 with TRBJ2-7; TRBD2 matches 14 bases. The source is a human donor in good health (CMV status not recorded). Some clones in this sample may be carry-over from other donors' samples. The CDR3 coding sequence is TGTGCTAGTGGCTGGACTAGCGGGGGGACCTACGAGCAGTACTTC. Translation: CASGWTSGGTYEQYF.